These T cell receptor beta chains were read from a single sample in a study of blood T cells in healthy people across ages. One entry per CDR3 protein, called by TCRdb with MiXCR from the 5' RACE reads. The sample lists about 780,000 distinct CDR3 sequences; about half were seen once. The sequenced sample was blood. These receptors all stem from a man at least 80 years old in good health. Both conserved end residues are part of each CDR3. A D gene is named only where the DNA matches it firmly. Where a row states a size, it is once, few, many or the class of an expanded clone; other rows omit it.

v_call	clone_size	j_call	d_call	cdr3_aa	cdr3_nt
TRBV29-1	NA	TRBJ2-5	NA	CSARSTPGPQETQYF	TGCAGCGCACGATCAACTCCGGGCCCACAAGAGACCCAGTACTTC
TRBV20-1	NA	TRBJ2-1	NA	CSARDSRVHEQFF	TGCAGTGCTAGAGATAGCAGGGTTCATGAGCAGTTCTTC
TRBV20-1	many	TRBJ2-3	TRBD1	CSAPGGQGNTDTQYF	TGCAGTGCCCCCGGGGGACAGGGGAACACAGATACGCAGTATTTT
TRBV7-2	few	TRBJ1-2	NA	CASSLNTGSYGYTF	TGTGCCAGCAGCTTGAACACAGGGAGCTATGGCTACACCTTC
TRBV5-1	few	TRBJ2-7	NA	CASSLAPVAYEQYF	TGCGCCAGCAGCTTGGCTCCTGTGGCCTACGAGCAGTACTTC
TRBV24-1	once	TRBJ2-2	NA	CATSDLKGRGTGELFF	TGTGCCACCAGTGATTTAAAGGGGCGTGGCACCGGGGAGCTGTTTTTT
TRBV7-2	NA	TRBJ2-1	TRBD2	CASSLVSGLADNEQFF	TGTGCCAGCAGCTTAGTGTCAGGACTAGCGGACAATGAGCAGTTCTTC
TRBV13	many	TRBJ2-3	NA	CASSLSASDYTDTQYF	TGTGCCAGCAGCTTAAGCGCTAGCGATTACACAGATACGCAGTATTTT
TRBV6-1	NA	TRBJ2-1	TRBD2	CASRRTGTSGAEQFF	TGTGCCAGCAGGCGAACCGGGACTAGCGGGGCCGAGCAGTTCTTC
TRBV7-8	many	TRBJ1-2	TRBD1	CASSKRDSSYGYTF	TGTGCCAGCAGCAAACGGGACAGCTCCTATGGCTACACCTTC
TRBV24-1	NA	TRBJ2-1	NA	CATGDPTGNPYNEQFF	TGTGCCACCGGTGACCCTACAGGGAACCCCTACAATGAGCAGTTCTTC
TRBV18	NA	TRBJ2-7	NA	CASSQGRESYEQYF	TGTGCCAGCTCCCAGGGGAGGGAATCCTACGAGCAGTACTTC
TRBV29-1	many	TRBJ2-3	NA	CSVDTGADTQYF	TGCAGCGTAGACACGGGAGCGGATACGCAGTATTTT
TRBV20-1	NA	TRBJ1-5	NA	CSAGDSYQGYQPQHF	TGCAGTGCTGGAGATTCGTACCAGGGCTATCAGCCCCAGCATTTT
TRBV18	NA	TRBJ2-7	NA	CASSPGDNSEQYF	TGTGCCAGCTCACCAGGGGACAACTCCGAGCAGTACTTC
TRBV3-1	NA	TRBJ2-1	NA	CASSQLGTASSYNEQFF	TGTGCCAGCAGCCAACTAGGGACGGCGAGCTCCTACAATGAGCAGTTCTTC
TRBV7-2	NA	TRBJ2-5	TRBD1	CASSQQGQAQETQYF	TGTGCCAGCAGCCAGCAGGGACAGGCTCAAGAGACCCAGTACTTC
TRBV7-9	NA	TRBJ2-7	NA	CASSRQGGSRNEQYF	TGTGCCAGCAGCCGCCAGGGGGGGAGTAGGAACGAGCAGTACTTC
TRBV5-1	few	TRBJ2-3	NA	CASSLPGEFDTQYF	TGCGCCAGCAGCCTCCCAGGGGAATTCGATACGCAGTATTTT
TRBV7-2	few	TRBJ2-3	TRBD2	CASSGRTSGRGADTQYF	TGTGCCAGCAGCGGCAGGACTAGCGGGAGAGGTGCGGATACGCAGTATTTT
TRBV30	NA	TRBJ2-4	NA	CAWSPSGEMGIQYF	TGTGCCTGGAGTCCGTCGGGGGAGATGGGCATTCAGTACTTC
TRBV10-3	NA	TRBJ2-1	NA	CANAGGSYNEQFF	TGTGCCAACGCCGGGGGCTCCTACAATGAGCAGTTCTTC
TRBV4-1	once	TRBJ2-3	NA	CASSLVSAPTDTQYF	TGCGCCAGCAGCCTGGTCAGCGCCCCGACAGATACGCAGTATTTT
TRBV28	NA	TRBJ1-5	NA	CAIRNSKGTFTQPQHF	TGTGCCATCAGGAATTCGAAGGGGACATTTACTCAGCCCCAGCATTTT
TRBV5-6	once	TRBJ2-7	TRBD2	CASSSLSGSSYGQYF	TGTGCCAGCAGCTCCCTGAGCGGGAGCTCCTACGGGCAGTACTTC
TRBV20-1	NA	TRBJ1-5	TRBD1	CSARELGGLNQPQHF	TGCAGTGCTAGAGAATTAGGGGGCCTGAATCAGCCCCAGCATTTT
TRBV11-1	NA	TRBJ2-1	NA	CASSLAGAASLFSEQFF	TGTGCCAGCAGCTTAGCGGGTGCAGCAAGTCTTTTTAGTGAGCAGTTCTTC
TRBV20-1	NA	TRBJ2-7	TRBD2	CSARGTSGGNEQYF	TGCAGTGCTAGAGGGACTAGCGGGGGCAATGAGCAGTACTTC
TRBV20-1	NA	TRBJ2-7	TRBD1	CSASSGTVSEQYF	TGCAGTGCTTCATCCGGGACAGTCTCCGAGCAGTACTTC
TRBV20-1	NA	TRBJ2-7	NA	CSARDQRGTPYEQYF	TGCAGTGCTAGAGACCAACGGGGGACCCCCTACGAGCAGTACTTC
TRBV9	NA	TRBJ1-2	NA	CASSATPSTNYGYTF	TGTGCCAGCAGCGCGACTCCCTCTACTAACTATGGCTACACCTTC
TRBV7-2	NA	TRBJ2-7	TRBD1	CASSLAGTGTSYEQYF	TGTGCCAGCAGCTTGGCCGGGACAGGAACCTCCTACGAGCAGTACTTC
TRBV6-4	NA	TRBJ2-3	TRBD2	CASSERLAGGDTQYF	TGTGCCAGCAGTGAGAGGCTAGCGGGAGGAGATACGCAGTATTTT
TRBV5-1	NA	TRBJ1-2	NA	CASRLDGNYGYTF	TGCGCCAGCAGATTAGACGGAAACTATGGCTACACCTTC
TRBV3-1	NA	TRBJ1-6	TRBD1	CASSQGQTNSPLHF	TGTGCCAGCAGCCAGGGACAGACTAATTCACCCCTCCACTTT
TRBV4-2	few	TRBJ1-5	TRBD1	CASSQDAAGGSQPQHF	TGTGCCAGCAGCCAAGATGCGGCAGGGGGCAGCCAGCCCCAGCATTTT
TRBV29-1	few	TRBJ1-1	NA	CSVDQMNTEAFF	TGCAGCGTTGATCAGATGAACACTGAAGCTTTCTTT
TRBV3-1	few	TRBJ2-3	NA	CASSQVPPRGTDTQYF	TGTGCCAGCAGCCAAGTTCCTCCTAGGGGCACAGATACGCAGTATTTT
TRBV10-1	few	TRBJ2-7	NA	CASSPSGGAYEQYF	TGCGCCAGCAGTCCGAGTGGCGGGGCCTACGAGCAGTACTTC
TRBV7-8	NA	TRBJ1-2	TRBD1	CASSARDSTNYGYTF	TGTGCCAGCAGCGCTCGGGACAGCACTAACTATGGCTACACCTTC
TRBV29-1	few	TRBJ2-5	NA	CSVELGETQYF	TGCAGCGTCGAACTAGGGGAGACCCAGTACTTC
TRBV12-3/TRBV12-4	few	TRBJ2-7	TRBD1	CASRRTGSYEQYF	TGTGCCAGTAGGAGGACAGGGTCTTACGAGCAGTACTTC
TRBV11-2	NA	TRBJ2-5	TRBD2	CASSLGGGLAGYGTTQYF	TGTGCCAGCAGCTTAGGAGGGGGACTAGCGGGATATGGTACGACCCAGTACTTC
TRBV7-3	NA	TRBJ2-7	NA	CASSINQGCEQYF	TGTGCCAGCTCCATAAACCAGGGTTGCGAACAGTACTTC
TRBV5-1	NA	TRBJ1-1	NA	CASRAQADTEAFF	TGCGCCAGCAGGGCACAGGCTGACACTGAAGCTTTCTTT
TRBV5-6	many	TRBJ2-1	TRBD1	CASSEMGQGNDEQFF	TGTGCCAGCAGCGAAATGGGACAGGGCAACGATGAGCAGTTCTTC
TRBV6-1	few	TRBJ2-1	TRBD2	CASSVTVRTSGVNEQFF	TGTGCCAGCAGTGTCACGGTACGGACTAGCGGGGTAAACGAGCAGTTCTTC
TRBV6-6	many	TRBJ2-3	NA	CASSSADTQYF	TGTGCCAGCTCTAGCGCAGATACGCAGTATTTT
TRBV3-1	NA	TRBJ2-7	TRBD2	CASSTGLVSYEQYF	TGTGCCAGCAGTACGGGACTAGTGAGCTACGAGCAGTACTTC
TRBV20-1	few	TRBJ2-1	TRBD2	CSARDTRGQGGLAGLNEQFF	TGCAGTGCTAGAGATACCAGAGGACAGGGGGGACTAGCGGGCCTCAATGAGCAGTTCTTC